The present TCR beta chain was sequenced within a study of blood T cell repertoires in COVID-19 (dated by TCRdb to about 2020). Regarding the research as a whole: Samples from collaborators originated in the United States, Italy and Spain and spanned both the acute and convalescent phases of COVID-19. The samples were drawn from two sources: the first 160 participants of the ongoing ImmuneRACE study, and 1,254 subjects contributed by 6 global collaborators. Where HLA class I and class II types were available, the types were taken from metadata supplied by the sample provider, not from assay-based typing. The prospective study material was composed of cDNA or gDNA derived from T cells, B-cell-depleted T cells, or PBMCs. Nearly every sample came with metadata listing a de-identified subject ID, COVID-19 status, age in years and sex. The repertoires were released in a freely available public database meant as a resource for research on the immune response to SARS-CoV-2. The dataset comprised deeply sampled blood TCRbeta repertoires from subjects exposed to, actively infected with, or recovered from COVID-19.

The full study reports these points: The quantity of clinical and demographic metadata differed by source and by participant and was supplied without curation.

TCRbeta CDR3 regions were amplified from genomic DNA by means of the immunoSEQ Assay, a bias-controlled multiplex PCR. The original pipeline was this. Within the assay, amplification of reference gene primers was used to estimate how many nucleated cells each sample contained. Sequence reads were collapsed and filtered to measure the absolute abundance of every unique TCRbeta CDR3 rearrangement. For each sample, productive Simpson clonality was calculated as the square root of Simpson's diversity index over productive rearrangements. Here the immuneACCESS table is served through TCRdb, limited to in-frame sequences with V and J called. Missing clones are a known gap in these copies; in checked studies unresolved V genes cover under half, and the rest lacks a known reason. That table gives V, J and clone size, and the DNA gave D and trimming. Here the sample has approximately 210,000 clones; 75% to 85% occur a single time. The ten largest clonotypes hold 3.5% to 5.5% of the sample.

Remarks on this clone: Its recognized antigen is unknown. Qualities for individual bases were not recorded, and no much larger clone is one base off.

Enrolling through a virtual design, the prospective study's participants ranged in age from about 18 to 100 years and lived across roughly 23 United States geographic areas. In the prospective study, cohorts were assigned on the basis of participant-reported clinical history obtained from a screening survey and a study questionnaire. In the prospective study, mobile phlebotomists collected whole blood, serum and a nasopharyngeal or oropharyngeal swab from each participant. Additional blood draws and questionnaires over a 2-month period could optionally be provided by prospective study participants. Before DNA extraction, prospective study blood samples were shipped either frozen or at room temperature. CDR1 and CDR2 are drawn from the germline V gene (reference sequence): LGHDT, YNNKEL. From the cysteine through the phenylalanine, the CDR3 covers 14 amino acids. The only DNA kept is the CDR3, 42 bases in frame from the first base. Clipping removes 4 bases from V and 3 bases from J, with 4 as the unmatched junction base count.

The rearranged chain carries TRBV3-1 (or the pseudogene TRBV3-2) and TRBJ2-7; TRBD1 lines up with 9 middle nucleotides. The clonotype comes from a man aged 30-40 years with acute COVID-19. Material for sequencing was PBMCs or T cells enriched from blood (not recorded which). This receptor carries the CDR3 CASSLRDRVYEQYF. The sequence in DNA is TGTGCCAGCAGCCTCCGGGACAGGGTCTACGAGCAGTACTTC.